A single sample gave rise to the 22 T cell receptor beta chains below, sequenced in a study of coeliac disease. Repertoires were generated with immunoSEQ multiplex PCR, while TCRdb's copy carries only in-frame clones and drops some. The data show over 5,000 clones, approximately 50% seen once. Material for sequencing was intraepithelial lymphocytes from the gut. These receptors were obtained from a woman in her 30s with active celiac disease.

The chain uses TRBV7-8 and TRBJ2-7, with D possibly matching TRBD1 (6 bases). This CDR3 contains 16 residues. V gave up 0 bases and J gave up 3 bases, with 15 bases separating them. Germline CDR1 is SGHVS and CDR2 is FQNEAQ. The CDR3: CASSLAGGFYYYEQYF. The CDR3 DNA sequence: TGTGCCAGCAGCTTAGCAGGGGGTTTTTACTACTACGAGCAGTACTTC.

To note about this clone: Different DNA sequences within this sample yield the same CDR3. The chain uses TRBV5-1 and TRBJ2-3; D is ambiguous. The CDR3 has 14 residues. Deletions cut 0 bases from V and 6 bases from J, with 11 bases between. Looked up from germline, CDR1 is SGHRS and CDR2 is YFSETQ. In DNA form, the CDR3 reads TGCGCCAGCAGCTTGGGACAACCCACGGATACGCAGTATTTT. Its translation is CASSLGQPTDTQYF.

J is TRBJ1-5 and V is TRBV15, with a weak D call TRBD1 (5 bases). The CDR3 is made up of 14 amino acids. Trimming stripped 0 bases from V and 7 bases from J, with 10 bases between. Germline values: CDR1 LNHNV, CDR2 YYDKDF (reference sequence). CDR3 amino acids: CATSRDREGQPQHF. The CDR3 bases are TGTGCCACCAGCAGAGATCGGGAGGGGCAGCCCCAGCATTTT.

The sample holds one count of this clone. V is TRBV19 and J is TRBJ2-7, with 11 bases fitting TRBD1. Trimming took 4 bases from V and 4 from J; bases not matched to a gene: 3. Germline V gene lookup returns CDR1 LNHDA and CDR2 SQIVND (reference sequence). The CDR3 has 14 amino acids. This CDR3 reads CASSTGQGVYEQYF. The CDR3 DNA reads TGTGCCAGTAGTACGGGACAGGGGGTATACGAGCAGTACTTC.

This rearrangement joins TRBV7-2 to TRBJ1-1; D uncertain. The CDR3 extends over 12 amino acids. The germline gives CDR1 SGHTA, CDR2 FQGNSA. V was pared by 3 bases and J by 7 bases, with 9 bases between. The CDR3 here is CASSFSGGEAFF. CDR3 sequence (DNA): TGTGCCAGCAGCTTTAGTGGCGGTGAAGCTTTCTTT. Using reference TRBV7-2 and TRBJ1-1 for the parts outside the CDR3, the full variable domain is GAGVSQSPSNKVTEKGKDVELRCDPISGHTALYWYRQSLGQGLEFLIYFQGNSAPDKSGLPSDRFSAERTGGSVSTLTIQRTQQEDSAVYLCASSFSGGEAFFGQGTRLTVV.

This clone showed up just a few times. This sequence joins TRBV4-1 and TRBJ1-4, with unresolved D. V was clipped by 4 bases and J by 5 bases, with 8 bases between them. CDR3 size: 13 residues. Germline-derived CDR1 and CDR2 are MGHRA and YSYEKL. The CDR3 region has the DNA TGCGCCAGCAGCCCGAGAGGAAATGAAAAACTGTTTTTT. As protein: CASSPRGNEKLFF.

The chain has TRBV4-1 and TRBJ2-1; D gene ambiguous. Trimming cost V 0 bases and J 0 bases, with 9 bases left between them. Germline CDR1 MGHRA, CDR2 YSYEKL. The CDR3 contains 16 residues. CDR3 loop: CASSQDLSASYNEQFF. CDR3 DNA: TGCGCCAGCAGCCAAGATCTAAGTGCCTCCTACAATGAGCAGTTCTTC.

Worth noting for this clone: Sequence at one end of the junction differs from germline and may be a read error. The chain couples TRBV5-8 to TRBJ1-1; TRBD1 matches 7 bases. This CDR3 region has 14 residues. The germline V gene encodes CDR1 SGHTS and CDR2 YDEGEE. This CDR3 is CASSQSAGGGEAFF. In nucleotides, the CDR3 is TGCGCCAGCAGCCAATCGGCAGGGGGTGGTGAAGCTTTCTTT.

This chain connects TRBV21-1 to TRBJ1-5. TRBV21-1 is flagged as a pseudogene. CDR3 length equals 9 residues. In DNA, the CDR3 is TGTGCCTCGCCGGGACCCCAGCATTTT. Amino acids: CASPGPQHF.

V is TRBV6-4 and J is TRBJ2-3; 7 bases align to TRBD2. This CDR3 comprises 14 residues. Trimming cost V 4 bases and J 2 bases; bases outside gene matches: 3. Germline CDR1 and CDR2: MRHNA and SNTAGT. The CDR3 protein is CASSGTSATDTQYF. The CDR3 DNA reads as TGTGCCAGCAGTGGAACTAGCGCCACAGATACGCAGTATTTT.

The chain carries TRBV9 and TRBJ2-1; TRBD2 matches at 16 bases. After removal of 3 bases from V and 2 bases from J, the junction contained 8 bases not matched to a gene. There are 19 residues in the CDR3. Germline CDR1 SGDLS, CDR2 YYNGEE. The CDR3 DNA sequence: TGTGCCAGCAGCGCTAACCCGGGACTAGCGGGGGGGACCTACAATGAGCAGTTCTTC. Its translation is CASSANPGLAGGTYNEQFF.

This chain uses TRBV7-2 with TRBJ2-7; 9 bases are shared with TRBD1. The V segment lost 5 bases and the J segment 2 bases; nucleotides outside the gene matches: 10. This CDR3 is built from 16 residues. The germline V gene encodes CDR1 SGHTA and CDR2 FQGNSA. Here the CDR3 DNA reads TGTGCCAGCAGCACCCTAGGACAGGGGTTCCCCTACGAGCAGTACTTC. Its translation is CASSTLGQGFPYEQYF.

This clone has more than one count but fewer than ten. V is TRBV6-1 and J is TRBJ2-7; 12 bases are a match to TRBD1. The CDR3 consists of 15 residues. V trimming: 6 bases; J trimming: 4 bases; junction bases outside the gene matches: 7. Germline V gene sequence: CDR1 MNHNS, CDR2 SASEGT. CDR3 residues: CASSLGQGAIYEQYF. CDR3 DNA sequence: TGTGCCAGCAGCTTGGGACAGGGGGCTATATACGAGCAGTACTTC.

The gene calls are TRBV13 and TRBJ1-2; 8 bases are shared with TRBD1. Germline loops: CDR1 PRHDT, CDR2 FYEKMQ (reference sequence). V was clipped by 1 base and J by 8 bases; unmatched bases: 9. This CDR3 region has 15 residues. The chain's CDR3 is CASSLADRGAYGYTF. The CDR3 bases are TGTGCCAGCAGCTTAGCCGACAGGGGCGCTTACGGCTACACCTTC.

As for this clone: This likely reflects a read error, since a far larger clone is one base away. The conserved phenylalanine or tryptophan normally closing the CDR3 is absent here, so this likely arose from a read error. The gene calls are TRBV14 and TRBJ2-7; 8 nucleotides align to TRBD1. V was pared by 1 base and J by 0 bases, with 8 bases of the junction left unmatched. Germline CDR1 is SGHDN and CDR2 is FVKESK. The CDR3 is 17 amino acids. DNA of the CDR3: TGTGCCAGCAGCCAAGCTATTTCGGACAGGGTCTCCTACGAGCAGTACTCC. Protein: CASSQAISDRVSYEQYS.

This clone appeared a few times. The chain couples TRBV6-1 to TRBJ1-1, with TRBD1 identical over 8 bases. Germline V gives CDR1 MNHNS, CDR2 SASEGT. This CDR3 has 15 residues. Losses at the gene ends were 5 bases for V and 4 bases for J; bases not matched to a gene: 9. This CDR3 reads CASSSEGRGLTEAFF. The CDR3 region has the DNA TGTGCCAGCAGTTCAGAGGGCAGGGGGCTCACTGAAGCTTTCTTT.

A remark on this clone: Other DNA sequences in the sample encode the same CDR3. This chain joins TRBV5-6 and TRBJ2-1; 14 nucleotides line up with TRBD2. The CDR3 length is 18 residues. V was clipped by 0 bases and J by 2 bases; unmatched bases: 4. The germline V gene has CDR1 SGHDT and CDR2 YYEEEE. In nucleotides, the CDR3 is TGTGCCAGCAGCTTGGCAGGGACTAGCGGGGGCCCCTACAATGAGCAGTTCTTC. Translation: CASSLAGTSGGPYNEQFF.

The CDR3 here is CASSLAGVYEQYF. Here the CDR3 DNA reads TGTGCCAGCAGCTTGGCGGGAGTCTACGAGCAGTACTTC. The rearrangement links TRBV5-6 to TRBJ2-7, with D possibly being TRBD2 (6 bases). Per germline, CDR1 SGHDT and CDR2 YYEEEE. V lost 0 bases, J lost 3 bases, and 7 bases lay in between. The CDR3 extends over 13 amino acids.

The chain carries TRBV4-2 and TRBJ2-7, with 11 positions matching TRBD1. The germline V gene has CDR1 LGHNA and CDR2 YNFKEQ. V trimming: 7 bases; J trimming: 2 bases; junction bases outside the gene matches: 19. This CDR3 has 19 residues. The CDR3 sequence: CASTVAAGTGGTATYEQYF. In DNA form, the CDR3 reads TGTGCCAGCACCGTAGCAGCCGGGACAGGGGGTACGGCGACCTACGAGCAGTACTTC.

This rearrangement joins TRBV18 to TRBJ1-1; D is unclear. Deletions cut 2 bases from V and 5 bases from J, with 9 bases between. Germline CDR1 reads KGHSH; CDR2 reads LQKENI. The CDR3 covers 13 residues. CDR3 bases: TGTGCCAGCTCACCAAGCGGAGTTACTGAAGCTTTCTTT. It translates to CASSPSGVTEAFF.

The chain combines TRBV28 with TRBJ1-1; TRBD1 aligns across 9 bases. CDR3 length equals 15 residues. Germline CDR1 and CDR2: MDHEN and SYDVKM. V was clipped by 5 bases and J by 2 bases; unmatched bases: 6. The CDR3 DNA reads TGTGCCAGCAGTCCTATGGGACAGGGTAACACTGAAGCTTTCTTT. Its translation: CASSPMGQGNTEAFF.

J is TRBJ2-7 and V is TRBV11-2; 8 bases align to TRBD1. CDR1 and CDR2 from the germline V gene are SGHAT and FQNNGV. The CDR3 is made up of 17 amino acids. The junction had 19 bases not matched to a gene; V was cut back by 5 bases and J by 7 bases. The CDR3 reads CASSGIDRGLFSGEQYF. The CDR3 DNA follows: TGTGCCAGCAGCGGCATCGACAGGGGTCTTTTTTCGGGGGAGCAGTACTTC.